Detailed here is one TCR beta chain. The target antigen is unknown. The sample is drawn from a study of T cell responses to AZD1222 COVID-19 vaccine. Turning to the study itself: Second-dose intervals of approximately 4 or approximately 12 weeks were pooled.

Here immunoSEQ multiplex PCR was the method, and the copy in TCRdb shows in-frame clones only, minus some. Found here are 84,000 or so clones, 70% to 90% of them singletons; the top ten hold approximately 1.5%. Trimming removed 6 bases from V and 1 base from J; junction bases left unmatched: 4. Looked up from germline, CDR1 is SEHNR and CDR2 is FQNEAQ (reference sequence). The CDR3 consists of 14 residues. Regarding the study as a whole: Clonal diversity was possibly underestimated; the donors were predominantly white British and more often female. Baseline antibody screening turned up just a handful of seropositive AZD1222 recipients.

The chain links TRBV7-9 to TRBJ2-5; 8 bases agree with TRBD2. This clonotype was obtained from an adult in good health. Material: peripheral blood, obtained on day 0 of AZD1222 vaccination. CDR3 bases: TGTGCCAGCAGGGCTAGCGGGCGCCAAGAGACCCAGTACTTC. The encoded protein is CASRASGRQETQYF.